This TCR beta chain was identified in a study of shared clonotypes between healthy human individuals. Profiled with immunoSEQ multiplex PCR; TCRdb holds only in-frame clones, not every one. The sample lists roughly 1,600,000 clones, roughly 98.5% seen once, with 0.36% in the top ten. This clone was counted once. The CDR3 is made up of 16 amino acids. The ends lost 0 bases at V and 1 base at J; junction bases unmatched: 3. The germline V gene has CDR1 KGHSH and CDR2 LQKENI. The clonotype was recovered from a man aged 25-45 years in good health. Sequencing was carried out using naive CD4+ T cells sorted from blood. Specified subset: CD45RA+ positively selected. This chain joins TRBV18 and TRBJ2-3; 8 nucleotides agree with TRBD1. The CDR3 sequence: CASSPPGTGRTDTQYF. CDR3 in DNA: TGTGCCAGCTCACCACCGGGGACAGGACGCACAGATACGCAGTATTTT.